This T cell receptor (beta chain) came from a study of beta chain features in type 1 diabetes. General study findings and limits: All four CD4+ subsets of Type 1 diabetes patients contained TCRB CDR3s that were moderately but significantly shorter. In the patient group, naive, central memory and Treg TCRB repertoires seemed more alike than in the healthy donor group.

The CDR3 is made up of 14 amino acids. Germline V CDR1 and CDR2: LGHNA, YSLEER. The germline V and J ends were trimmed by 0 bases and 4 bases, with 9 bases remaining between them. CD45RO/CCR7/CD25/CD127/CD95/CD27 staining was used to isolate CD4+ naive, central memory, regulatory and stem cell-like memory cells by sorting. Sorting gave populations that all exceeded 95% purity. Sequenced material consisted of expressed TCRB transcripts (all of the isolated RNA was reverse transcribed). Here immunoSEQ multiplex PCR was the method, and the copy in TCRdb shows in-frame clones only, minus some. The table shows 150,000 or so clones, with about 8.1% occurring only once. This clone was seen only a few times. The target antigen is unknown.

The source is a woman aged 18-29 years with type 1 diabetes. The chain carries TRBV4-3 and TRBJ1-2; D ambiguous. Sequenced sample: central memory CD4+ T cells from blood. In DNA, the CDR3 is TGCGCCAGCAGCCAAGAGACTCGCCTCTATGGCTACACCTTC. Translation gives CASSQETRLYGYTF.